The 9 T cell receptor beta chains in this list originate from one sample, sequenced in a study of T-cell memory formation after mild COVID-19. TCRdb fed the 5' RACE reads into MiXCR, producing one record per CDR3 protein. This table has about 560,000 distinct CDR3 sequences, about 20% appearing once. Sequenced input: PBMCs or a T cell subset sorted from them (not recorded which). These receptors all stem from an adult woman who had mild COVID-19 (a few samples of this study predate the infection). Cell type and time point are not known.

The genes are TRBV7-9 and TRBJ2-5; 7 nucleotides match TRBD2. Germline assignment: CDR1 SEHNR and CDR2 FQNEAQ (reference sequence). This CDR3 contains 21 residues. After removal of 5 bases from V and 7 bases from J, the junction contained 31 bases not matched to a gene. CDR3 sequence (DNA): TGTGCCAGCAGCATATCCGGGACTACCCCCTCTCTGGGAAAAGCCCAGGGGACCCAGTACTTC. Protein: CASSISGTTPSLGKAQGTQYF.

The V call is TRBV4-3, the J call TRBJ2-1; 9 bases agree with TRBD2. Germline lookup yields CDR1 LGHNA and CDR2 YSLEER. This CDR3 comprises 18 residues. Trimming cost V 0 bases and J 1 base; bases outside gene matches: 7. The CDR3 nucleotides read TGCGCCAGCAGCCAAGATCGGGCTAGCGGGAATTCCTACAATGAGCAGTTCTTC. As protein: CASSQDRASGNSYNEQFF.

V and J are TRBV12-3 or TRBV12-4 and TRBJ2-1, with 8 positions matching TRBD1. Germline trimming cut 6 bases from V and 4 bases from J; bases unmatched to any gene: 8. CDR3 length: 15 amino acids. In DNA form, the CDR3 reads TGTGCCAGCAGCAAAAGTGGACAGGGATACAATGAGCAGTTCTTC. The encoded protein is CASSKSGQGYNEQFF.

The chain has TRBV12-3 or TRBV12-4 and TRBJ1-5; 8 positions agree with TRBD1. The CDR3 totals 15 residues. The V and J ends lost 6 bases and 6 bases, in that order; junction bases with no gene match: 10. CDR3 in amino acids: CASRGDRLARQPQHF. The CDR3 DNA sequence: TGTGCCAGCAGGGGGGACAGGTTGGCACGTCAGCCCCAGCATTTT.

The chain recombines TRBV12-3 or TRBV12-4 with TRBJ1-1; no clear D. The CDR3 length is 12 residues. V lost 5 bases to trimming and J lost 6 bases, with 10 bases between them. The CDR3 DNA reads TGTGCCAGCAGTCCCCGTGGTGCTGAAGCTTTCTTT. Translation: CASSPRGAEAFF.

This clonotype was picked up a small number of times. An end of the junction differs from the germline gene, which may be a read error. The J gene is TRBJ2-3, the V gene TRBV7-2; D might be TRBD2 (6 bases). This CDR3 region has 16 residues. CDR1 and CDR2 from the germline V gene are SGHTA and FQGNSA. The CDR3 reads CASTLNSGGPPDTQYF. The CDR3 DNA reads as TGTGCCAGCACCTTAAACTCCGGGGGTCCCCCAGATACGCAGTATTTT.

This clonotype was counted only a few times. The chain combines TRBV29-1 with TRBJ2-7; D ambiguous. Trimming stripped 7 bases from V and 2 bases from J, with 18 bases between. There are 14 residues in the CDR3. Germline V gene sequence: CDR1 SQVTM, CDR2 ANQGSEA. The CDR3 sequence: CSALLVADPYEQYF. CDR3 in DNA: TGCAGCGCCCTCCTTGTAGCAGACCCCTACGAGCAGTACTTC.

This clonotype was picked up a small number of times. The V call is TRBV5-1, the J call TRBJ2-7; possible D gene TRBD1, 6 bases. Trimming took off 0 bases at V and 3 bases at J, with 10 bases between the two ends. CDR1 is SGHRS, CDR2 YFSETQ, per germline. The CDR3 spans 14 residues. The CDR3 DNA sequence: TGCGCCAGCAGCTTGGGGGGGCTTGTCTACGAGCAGTACTTC. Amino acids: CASSLGGLVYEQYF.

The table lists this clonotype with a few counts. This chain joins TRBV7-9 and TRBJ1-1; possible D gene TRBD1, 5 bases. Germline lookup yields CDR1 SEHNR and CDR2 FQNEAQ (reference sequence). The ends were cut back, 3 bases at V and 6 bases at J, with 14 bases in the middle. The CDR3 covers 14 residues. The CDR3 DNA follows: TGTGCCAGCAGCTTTAAGGGGCGGGTGCCTGAAGCTTTCTTT. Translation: CASSFKGRVPEAFF.